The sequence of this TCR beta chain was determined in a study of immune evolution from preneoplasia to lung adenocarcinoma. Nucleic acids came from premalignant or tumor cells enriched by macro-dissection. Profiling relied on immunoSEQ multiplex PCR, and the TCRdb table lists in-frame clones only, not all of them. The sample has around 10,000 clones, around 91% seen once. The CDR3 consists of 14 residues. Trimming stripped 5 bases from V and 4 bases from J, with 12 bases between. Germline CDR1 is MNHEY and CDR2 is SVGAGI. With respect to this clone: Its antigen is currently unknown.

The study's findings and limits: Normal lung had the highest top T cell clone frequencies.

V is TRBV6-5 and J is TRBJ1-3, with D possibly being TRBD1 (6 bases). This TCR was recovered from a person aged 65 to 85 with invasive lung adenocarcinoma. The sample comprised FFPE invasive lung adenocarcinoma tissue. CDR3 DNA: TGTGCCAGCAGTCTCCGGGGGCACGGAAACACCATATATTTT. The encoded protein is CASSLRGHGNTIYF.